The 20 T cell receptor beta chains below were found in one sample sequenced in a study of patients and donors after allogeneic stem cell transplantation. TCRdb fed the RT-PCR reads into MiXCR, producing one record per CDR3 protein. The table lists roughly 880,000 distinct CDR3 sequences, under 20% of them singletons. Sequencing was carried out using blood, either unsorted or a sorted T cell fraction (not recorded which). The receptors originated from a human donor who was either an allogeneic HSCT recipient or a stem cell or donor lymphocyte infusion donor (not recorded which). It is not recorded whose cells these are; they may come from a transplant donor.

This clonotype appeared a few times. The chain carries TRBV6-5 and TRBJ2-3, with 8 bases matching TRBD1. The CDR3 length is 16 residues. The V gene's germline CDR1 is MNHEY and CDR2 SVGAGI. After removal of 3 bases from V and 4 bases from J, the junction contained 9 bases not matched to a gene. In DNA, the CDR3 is TGTGCCAGCAGTTATAGGTGGACAGGGATTTCAGATACGCAGTATTTT. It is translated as CASSYRWTGISDTQYF.

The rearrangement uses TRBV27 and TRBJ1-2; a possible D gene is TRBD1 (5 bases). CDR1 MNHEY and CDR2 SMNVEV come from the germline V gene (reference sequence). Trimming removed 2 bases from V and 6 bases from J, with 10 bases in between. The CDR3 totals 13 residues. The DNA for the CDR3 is TGTGCCAGCAGTTTAGGAGGGGCCAATGGCTACACCTTC. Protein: CASSLGGANGYTF.

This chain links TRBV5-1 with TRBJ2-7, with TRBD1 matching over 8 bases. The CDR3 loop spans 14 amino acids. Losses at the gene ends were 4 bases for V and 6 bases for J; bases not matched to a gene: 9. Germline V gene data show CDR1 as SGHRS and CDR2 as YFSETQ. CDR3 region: CASSQDRALGEQYF. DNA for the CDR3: TGCGCCAGCAGCCAGGACAGGGCCCTCGGCGAGCAGTACTTC.

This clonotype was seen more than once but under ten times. The chain's CDR3 is CASSLRQGGVRTEAFF. The CDR3 DNA follows: TGTGCCAGCAGCTTACGGCAGGGGGGCGTGAGGACTGAAGCTTTCTTT. The V and J genes are TRBV7-8 and TRBJ1-1; 7 positions match TRBD1. Germline loops: CDR1 SGHVS, CDR2 FQNEAQ. This CDR3 is 16 amino acids long. V gave up 2 bases and J gave up 5 bases; unmatched junction bases: 11.

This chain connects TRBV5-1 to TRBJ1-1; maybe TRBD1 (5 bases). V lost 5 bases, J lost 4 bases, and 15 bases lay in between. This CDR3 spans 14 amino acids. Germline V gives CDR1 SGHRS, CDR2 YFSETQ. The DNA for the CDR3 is TGCGCCAGCAGTTCGGCGGGCGGGGGCACTGAAGCTTTCTTT. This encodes CASSSAGGGTEAFF.

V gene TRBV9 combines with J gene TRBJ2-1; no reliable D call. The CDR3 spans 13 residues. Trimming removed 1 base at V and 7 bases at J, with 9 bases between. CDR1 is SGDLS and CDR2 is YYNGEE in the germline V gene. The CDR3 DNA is TGTGCCAGCAGCGTATCTACCAAAAATGAGCAGTTCTTC. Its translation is CASSVSTKNEQFF.

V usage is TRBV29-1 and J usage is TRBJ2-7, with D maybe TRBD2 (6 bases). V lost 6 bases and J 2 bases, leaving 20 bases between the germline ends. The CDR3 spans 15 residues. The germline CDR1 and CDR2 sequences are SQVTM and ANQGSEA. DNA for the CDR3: TGCAGCGTCCACACGCCCGGGGGAAATCCCTACGAGCAGTACTTC. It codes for CSVHTPGGNPYEQYF.

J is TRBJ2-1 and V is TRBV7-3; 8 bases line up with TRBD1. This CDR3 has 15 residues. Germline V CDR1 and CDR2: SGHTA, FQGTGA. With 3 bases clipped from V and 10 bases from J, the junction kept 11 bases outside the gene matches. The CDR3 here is CASSFGTGLDGEQFF. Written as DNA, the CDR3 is TGTGCCAGCAGCTTCGGGACAGGCCTCGACGGAGAGCAGTTCTTC.

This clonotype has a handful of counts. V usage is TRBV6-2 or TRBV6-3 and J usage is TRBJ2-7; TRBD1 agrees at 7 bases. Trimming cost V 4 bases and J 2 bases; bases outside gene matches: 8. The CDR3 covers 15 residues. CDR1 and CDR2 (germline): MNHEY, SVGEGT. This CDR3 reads CASSSRQGYPYEQYF. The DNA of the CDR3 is TGTGCCAGCAGTTCCAGACAGGGATACCCCTACGAGCAGTACTTC.

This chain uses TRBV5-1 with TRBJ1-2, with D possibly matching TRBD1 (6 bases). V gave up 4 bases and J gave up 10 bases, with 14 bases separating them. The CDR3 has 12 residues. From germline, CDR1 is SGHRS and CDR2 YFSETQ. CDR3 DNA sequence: TGCGCCAGCAGCCAAGAGACAGGTTCCTACACCTTC. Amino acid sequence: CASSQETGSYTF. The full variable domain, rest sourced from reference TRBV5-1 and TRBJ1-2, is KAGVTQTPRYLIKTRGQQVTLSCSPISGHRSVSWYQQTPGQGLQFLFEYFSETQRNKGNFPGRFSGRQFSNSRSEMNVSTLELGDSALYLCASSQETGSYTFGSGTRLTVV.

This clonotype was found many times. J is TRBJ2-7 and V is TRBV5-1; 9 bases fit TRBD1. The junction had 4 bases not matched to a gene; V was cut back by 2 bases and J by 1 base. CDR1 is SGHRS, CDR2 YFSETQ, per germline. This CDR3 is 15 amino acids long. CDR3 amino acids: CASSFTGGASYEQYF. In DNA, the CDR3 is TGCGCCAGCAGCTTTACAGGGGGCGCATCCTACGAGCAGTACTTC.

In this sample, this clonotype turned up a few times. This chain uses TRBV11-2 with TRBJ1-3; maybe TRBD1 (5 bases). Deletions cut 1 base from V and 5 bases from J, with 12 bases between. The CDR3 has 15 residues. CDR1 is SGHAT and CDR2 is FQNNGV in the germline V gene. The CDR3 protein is CASSLVAGMRNTIYF. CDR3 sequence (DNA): TGTGCCAGCAGCTTAGTAGCAGGGATGAGAAACACCATATATTTT.

CDR3 sequence (DNA): TGTGCCATCAGCGAGGACACCTCCTACGAGCAGTACTTC. Its protein is CAISEDTSYEQYF. The chain carries TRBV10-3 and TRBJ2-7; a possible D gene is TRBD1 (5 bases). V lost 6 bases and J 0 bases, leaving 9 bases between the germline ends. This CDR3 region has 13 residues. Germline-derived CDR1 and CDR2 are ENHRY and SYGVKD.

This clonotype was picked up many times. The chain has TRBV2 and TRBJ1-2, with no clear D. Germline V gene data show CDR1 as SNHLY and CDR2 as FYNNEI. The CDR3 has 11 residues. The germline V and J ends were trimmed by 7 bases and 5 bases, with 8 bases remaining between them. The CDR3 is CASKVEYGYTF. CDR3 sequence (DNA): TGTGCCAGCAAGGTCGAGTATGGCTACACCTTC.

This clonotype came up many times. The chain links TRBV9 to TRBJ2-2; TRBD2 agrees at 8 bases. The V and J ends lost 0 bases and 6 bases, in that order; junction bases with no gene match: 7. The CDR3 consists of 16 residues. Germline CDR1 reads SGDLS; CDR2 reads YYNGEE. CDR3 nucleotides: TGTGCCAGCAGCGTAGCGGGAGGGGTGGACGCCGGGGAGCTGTTTTTT. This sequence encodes CASSVAGGVDAGELFF. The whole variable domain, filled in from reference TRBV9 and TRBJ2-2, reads DSGVTQTPKHLITATGQRVTLRCSPRSGDLSVYWYQQSLDQGLQFLIQYYNGEERAKGNILERFSAQQFPDLHSELNLSSLELGDSALYFCASSVAGGVDAGELFFGEGSRLTVL.

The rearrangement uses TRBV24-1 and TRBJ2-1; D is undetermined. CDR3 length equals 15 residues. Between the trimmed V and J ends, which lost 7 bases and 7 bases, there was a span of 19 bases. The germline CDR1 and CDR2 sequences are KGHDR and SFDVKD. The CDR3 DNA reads TGTGCCACCAGGCCCCCCGGTGTAGGGCGGAATGAGCAGTTCTTC. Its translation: CATRPPGVGRNEQFF.

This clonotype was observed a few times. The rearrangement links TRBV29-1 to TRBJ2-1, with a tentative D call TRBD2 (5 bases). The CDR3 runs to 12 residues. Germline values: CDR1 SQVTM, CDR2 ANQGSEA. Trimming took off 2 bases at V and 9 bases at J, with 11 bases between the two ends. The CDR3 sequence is CSVELGVPEQFF. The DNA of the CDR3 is TGCAGCGTTGAATTGGGAGTCCCTGAGCAGTTCTTC.

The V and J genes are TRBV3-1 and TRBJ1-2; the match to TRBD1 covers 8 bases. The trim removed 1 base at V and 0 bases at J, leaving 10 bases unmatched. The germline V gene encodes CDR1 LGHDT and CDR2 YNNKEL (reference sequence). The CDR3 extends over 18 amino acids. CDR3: CASSQGWGTGKTNYGYTF. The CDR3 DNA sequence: TGTGCCAGCAGCCAAGGATGGGGGACAGGAAAAACTAACTATGGCTACACCTTC.

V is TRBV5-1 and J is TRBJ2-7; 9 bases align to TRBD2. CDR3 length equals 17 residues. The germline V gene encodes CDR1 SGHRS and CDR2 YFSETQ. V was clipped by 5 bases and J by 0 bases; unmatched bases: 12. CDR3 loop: CASSLTLAGQSSYEQYF. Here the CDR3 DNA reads TGCGCCAGCAGTTTGACACTAGCGGGCCAAAGCTCCTACGAGCAGTACTTC.

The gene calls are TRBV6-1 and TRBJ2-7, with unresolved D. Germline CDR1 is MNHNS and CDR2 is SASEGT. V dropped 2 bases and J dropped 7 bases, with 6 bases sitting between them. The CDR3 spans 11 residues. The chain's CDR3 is CASSETVEQYF. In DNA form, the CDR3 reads TGTGCCAGCAGTGAAACAGTAGAGCAGTACTTC.